This entry features one TCR beta chain sequence. Its antigen is unknown. The entry originates in a study of beta chain features in type 1 diabetes. Study-wide background: What patients shared with healthy donors was a similar profile of age, gender and cell yields.

Expressed TCRB transcripts got sequenced, as all isolated RNA was reverse transcribed. Using immunoSEQ multiplex PCR, the repertoire was profiled, and TCRdb retains in-frame clones only, with some absent. The repertoire includes 200,000 to 250,000 clones, roughly 70% of them detected once, and roughly 0.048% sits in the top ten. Central memory, naive, regulatory and stem cell-like memory CD4+ cells were sorted by CD45RO/CCR7/CD25/CD127/CD95/CD27. Overall study results and limits: Insertions were fewer and deletions more numerous at VDJ junctions in type 1 diabetes patients. A definitive answer on HLA type influencing TCRB rearrangement was not reached here.

Looked up from germline, CDR1 is KGHSH and CDR2 is LQKENI. V was cut by 3 bases and J by 1 base, with 10 bases left in between. The CDR3 length is 15 residues. Sequenced input: naive CD4+ T cells from blood. The genes are TRBV18 and TRBJ2-4; D not certain. This receptor was taken from a man aged 25 to 40 in good health. The CDR3 nucleotides read TGTGCCAGCTCACCCTTTGCCCAGGCCAAAAACATTCAGTACTTC. Encoded protein: CASSPFAQAKNIQYF.